Listed below are T cell receptor beta chains from one sample, sequenced in a study of cytotoxic CD8 clonotypes in ibrutinib-treated CLL. Profiling relied on immunoSEQ multiplex PCR, and the TCRdb table lists in-frame clones only, not all of them. The sample records over 100,000 clones, about 50% being singletons. The sample in question was PBMCs, obtained after 24 months of ibrutinib treatment. The receptors originated from a human donor with chronic lymphocytic leukemia. Each CDR3 is given with its conserved first and last residue. D genes are given only for firm matches. Not all rows give a size; the values are once, few, many and, for expanded clones, a class.

D gene	clone size	V gene	J gene	CDR3 protein	CDR3 DNA
.	few	TRBV20-1	TRBJ1-1	CSARNTEAFF	TGCAGTGCTAGGAACACTGAAGCTTTCTTT
.	.	TRBV29-1	TRBJ2-1	CSITGGWGTYNEQFF	TGCAGCATCACGGGTGGCTGGGGGACCTACAATGAGCAGTTCTTC
.	.	TRBV30	TRBJ2-7	CAWRKDSSYEQYF	TGTGCCTGGAGGAAGGATAGCTCCTACGAGCAGTACTTC
.	.	TRBV14	TRBJ2-7	CASSQLQGGRYEQYF	TGTGCCAGCAGCCAACTACAGGGGGGGCGATACGAGCAGTACTTC
.	few	TRBV25-1	TRBJ1-2	CASSQGWDGYTF	TGTGCCAGCAGTCAGGGCTGGGATGGCTACACCTTC
.	.	TRBV19	TRBJ1-5	CASRATQGKNQPQHF	TGTGCCAGTAGGGCGACGCAGGGAAAGAATCAGCCCCAGCATTTT
TRBD1	.	TRBV5-1	TRBJ2-7	CASSGTGYEQYF	TGCGCCAGCAGCGGGACAGGCTACGAGCAGTACTTC
TRBD1	.	TRBV5-1	TRBJ1-1	CASSMDRGQNTEAFF	TGCGCCAGCAGCATGGACAGGGGGCAGAACACTGAAGCTTTCTTT
.	.	TRBV28	TRBJ2-5	CASRMSGFGETQYF	TGTGCCAGCAGGATGTCGGGATTTGGAGAGACCCAGTACTTC
.	.	TRBV7-9	TRBJ2-2	CASRQTGELFF	TGTGCCAGCAGGCAAACCGGGGAGCTGTTTTTT
.	.	TRBV29-1	TRBJ2-7	CSVDTGYEQYF	TGCAGCGTGGATACAGGATACGAGCAGTACTTC
.	few	TRBV27	TRBJ2-1	CASSLNLAYNEQFF	TGTGCCAGCAGTTTAAACTTGGCCTACAATGAGCAGTTCTTC
TRBD2	.	TRBV6-4	TRBJ2-1	CASSTLLAGGIDEQFF	TGTGCCAGCAGTACTCTCCTAGCGGGGGGTATCGATGAGCAGTTCTTC
.	.	TRBV6-5	TRBJ2-7	CASSWDVSYEQYF	TGTGCCAGCAGTTGGGACGTTTCCTACGAGCAGTACTTC
.	.	TRBV7-2	TRBJ1-3	CASSPFGSGNTIYF	TGTGCCAGCAGCCCGTTTGGTTCTGGAAACACCATATATTTT
.	.	TRBV6-1	TRBJ2-4	CAGSEDPNGKNIQYF	TGTGCCGGGTCGGAGGATCCTAATGGCAAAAACATTCAGTACTTC
.	once	TRBV6-1	TRBJ2-6	CASSDGQGRTGANVLTF	TGTGCCAGCAGTGATGGGCAGGGTCGGACTGGGGCCAACGTCCTGACTTTC
.	.	TRBV4-3	TRBJ2-5	CASSQGDSGKETQYF	TGCGCCAGCAGCCAAGGCGACAGCGGAAAGGAGACCCAGTACTTC
.	.	TRBV6-5	TRBJ2-7	CASSQDLNHYEQYF	TGTGCCAGCAGCCAGGACCTCAACCACTACGAGCAGTACTTC
.	few	TRBV7-3	TRBJ2-7	CASSSGLGYEQYF	TGTGCCAGCAGCTCGGGACTCGGGTACGAGCAGTACTTC
.	.	TRBV6-5	TRBJ2-3	CASSYSGGLDTQYF	TGTGCCAGCAGTTACTCAGGAGGATTAGATACGCAGTATTTT
.	.	TRBV2	TRBJ2-2	CASSVIGTGELFF	TGTGCCAGCAGTGTTATCGGCACCGGGGAGCTGTTTTTT
.	.	TRBV30	TRBJ1-6	CAWARVQGGSYNSPLHF	TGTGCCTGGGCCAGAGTACAGGGAGGCTCCTATAATTCACCCCTCCACTTT
.	.	TRBV5-1	TRBJ2-5	CASRLSGNVETQYF	TGCGCCAGTAGATTATCGGGCAATGTGGAGACCCAGTACTTC
.	.	TRBV5-1	TRBJ2-1	CASSYQGNNEQFF	TGCGCCAGCAGCTATCAGGGGAACAATGAGCAGTTCTTC
.	.	TRBV25-1	TRBJ1-2	CASSAPGTKTNYGYTF	TGTGCCAGCAGCGCCCCCGGGACAAAAACTAACTATGGCTACACCTTC
.	.	TRBV25-1	TRBJ1-5	CASSELGADNQPQHF	TGTGCCAGCAGTGAACTGGGGGCGGACAATCAGCCCCAGCATTTT
.	.	TRBV7-3	TRBJ2-1	CASSRHDNEQFF	TGTGCCAGCAGCCGACATGACAATGAGCAGTTCTTC
TRBD2	.	TRBV7-3	TRBJ2-6	CASSPTSAGANVLTF	TGTGCCAGCAGCCCAACTAGCGCTGGGGCCAACGTCCTGACTTTC
.	.	TRBV6-5	TRBJ1-3	CASSYRPGNTIYF	TGTGCCAGCAGTTACCGGCCTGGAAACACCATATATTTT
TRBD1	.	TRBV5-1	TRBJ2-7	CASSRTGGEPLSSYEQYF	TGCGCCAGCAGCCGAACAGGGGGCGAACCTTTGAGCTCCTACGAGCAGTACTTC
.	.	TRBV6-5	TRBJ1-5	CASSKGPNSNQPQHF	TGTGCCAGCAGCAAGGGACCGAATAGCAATCAGCCCCAGCATTTT
.	.	TRBV30	TRBJ1-4	CAWRTNEKLFF	TGTGCCTGGAGGACTAATGAAAAACTGTTTTTT
TRBD2	.	TRBV7-2	TRBJ2-7	CASSITSGGLYEQYF	TGTGCCAGCAGCATTACTAGCGGGGGACTATACGAGCAGTACTTC
.	few	TRBV20-1	TRBJ2-1	CSAQEHNEQFF	TGCAGTGCTCAGGAACACAATGAGCAGTTCTTC
.	.	TRBV7-2	TRBJ2-1	CASSFPGGTNEQFF	TGTGCCAGCAGCTTCCCGGGCGGCACAAATGAGCAGTTCTTC
.	.	TRBV9	TRBJ2-7	CASSAPGGYEQYF	TGTGCCAGCAGCGCACCAGGAGGTTACGAGCAGTACTTC
TRBD1	.	TRBV18	TRBJ2-1	CASSPTTGGDEQFF	TGTGCCAGCTCACCAACGACAGGGGGCGATGAGCAGTTCTTC
.	.	TRBV28	TRBJ1-1	CASSSRGEAFF	TGTGCCAGCAGTTCACGGGGTGAAGCTTTCTTT
.	.	TRBV14	TRBJ2-3	CASSLEDGFRFTQYF	TGTGCCAGCAGCCTGGAGGACGGCTTTAGATTTACGCAGTATTTT
.	few	TRBV6-5	TRBJ2-2	CAIRDSNTGELFF	TGTGCCATCCGGGACTCTAACACCGGGGAGCTGTTTTTT
.	.	TRBV7-9	TRBJ2-3	CASSWVSTGFTDTQYF	TGTGCCAGCAGCTGGGTATCGACAGGATTCACAGATACGCAGTATTTT
TRBD1	.	TRBV2	TRBJ2-5	CASSYHGQGPKETQYF	TGTGCCAGCAGTTACCACGGACAGGGCCCTAAAGAGACCCAGTACTTC
.	.	TRBV5-1	TRBJ2-7	CASSLGKTGASYEQYF	TGCGCCAGCAGCTTGGGAAAGACAGGTGCGAGCTACGAGCAGTACTTC
.	.	TRBV7-3	TRBJ2-1	CASSLTAPGGEQFF	TGTGCCAGCAGCTTAACGGCCCCCGGAGGCGAGCAGTTCTTC
.	.	TRBV6-5	TRBJ2-1	CASSDVRNEQFF	TGTGCCAGCAGTGACGTTCGTAATGAGCAGTTCTTC
TRBD1	.	TRBV10-3	TRBJ1-1	CAARATGDTEAFF	TGTGCCGCCCGCGCTACAGGGGACACTGAAGCTTTCTTT
TRBD2	few	TRBV27	TRBJ2-7	CASSRTSGGAPGEQYF	TGTGCCAGCAGTAGGACTAGCGGGGGGGCTCCGGGCGAGCAGTACTTC
.	few	TRBV19	TRBJ1-6	CATRRQDNSPLHF	TGTGCCACTAGGCGACAGGATAATTCACCCCTCCACTTT
TRBD1	few	TRBV27	TRBJ1-6	CASSSGQGNNSPLHF	TGTGCCAGCAGTTCGGGACAGGGGAATAATTCACCCCTCCACTTT
TRBD2	.	TRBV27	TRBJ2-3	CASTKTGGSTDTQYF	TGTGCCAGCACCAAAACGGGGGGAAGCACAGATACGCAGTATTTT
.	.	TRBV29-1	TRBJ1-3	CSVDGGLSGNTIYF	TGCAGCGTTGATGGGGGGCTCTCTGGAAACACCATATATTTT
.	few	TRBV7-9	TRBJ2-7	CASTRTARGVSYEQYF	TGTGCCAGCACCAGAACGGCGCGGGGTGTGTCCTACGAGCAGTACTTC
.	.	TRBV29-1	TRBJ2-2	CSVGVATNTGELFF	TGCAGCGTGGGGGTAGCGACCAACACCGGGGAGCTGTTTTTT
.	.	TRBV15	TRBJ2-7	CATSRVSGIYEQYF	TGTGCCACCAGCAGAGTTTCGGGGATCTACGAGCAGTACTTC
.	.	TRBV7-2	TRBJ1-1	CASSERGGQKAFF	TGTGCCAGCAGCGAGAGAGGGGGTCAGAAAGCTTTCTTT
.	.	TRBV25-1	TRBJ1-1	CASSDPPGEAFF	TGTGCCAGCAGTGATCCCCCTGGGGAAGCTTTCTTT
TRBD1	.	TRBV11-2	TRBJ2-5	CASSEAGTGGEETQYF	TGTGCCAGCAGCGAGGCCGGGACAGGGGGCGAGGAGACCCAGTACTTC
.	few	TRBV5-8	TRBJ2-6	CASSTEGAGANVLTF	TGTGCCAGCAGCACCGAGGGGGCTGGGGCCAACGTCCTGACTTTC